The 10 T cell receptor beta chains listed next were all sequenced from one sample in a study of blood T cell repertoires in COVID-19. Assay: immunoSEQ multiplex PCR; the TCRdb copy retains only in-frame clones and omits some. The table has 250,000 to 300,000 clones, more than 85% seen once. Material: peripheral blood. Every receptor here comes from a woman in her fifties or sixties with COVID-19, enrolled during active disease.

The CDR3 loop reads CAWSFRALLGAVGYNSPLHF. DNA for the CDR3: TGTGCCTGGAGTTTCCGGGCCCTTCTGGGGGCCGTGGGTTATAATTCACCCCTCCACTTT. The chain joins TRBV30 to TRBJ1-6; TRBD1 might be the D (6 bases). V shed 2 bases and J shed 4 bases, with 27 bases lying between them. Germline V gene sequence: CDR1 GTSNPN, CDR2 SVGIG (reference sequence). This CDR3 contains 20 residues. Full variable domain (rest looked up from reference TRBV30 and TRBJ1-6): SQTIHQWPATLVQPVGSPLSLECTVEGTSNPNLYWYRQAAGRGLQLLFYSVGIGQISSEVPQNLSASRPQDRQFILSSKKLLLSDSGFYLCAWSFRALLGAVGYNSPLHFGNGTRLTVT.

The chain combines TRBV5-5 with TRBJ2-1; 8 bases align to TRBD2. In germline, CDR1 is SGHKS, CDR2 YYEKEE (reference sequence). After removal of 2 bases from V and 0 bases from J, the junction contained 1 base not matched to a gene. This CDR3 is built from 15 residues. The CDR3 DNA reads TGTGCCAGCAGCTTTAGCGGGACCTCCTACAATGAGCAGTTCTTC. Its translation: CASSFSGTSYNEQFF.

The chain links TRBV2 to TRBJ2-2, with 8 bases lining up with TRBD1. Germline CDR1 and CDR2: SNHLY and FYNNEI. V shed 6 bases and J 7 bases; nucleotides not matched to a gene: 10. The CDR3 runs to 15 residues. CDR3 nucleotides: TGTGCCAGCAGGAAGGACAGGGCGGGCGGCGGGGAGCTGTTTTTT. Translation gives CASRKDRAGGGELFF.

The genes are TRBV6-5 and TRBJ2-1; D unresolved. V lost 7 bases and J lost 3, with 7 bases in between. CDR3 length: 12 amino acids. Germline V gene sequence: CDR1 MNHEY, CDR2 SVGAGI. In DNA, the CDR3 is TGTGCCAGCACCCGACTCTACAATGAGCAGTTCTTC. Translating gives CASTRLYNEQFF.

The chain is built from TRBV5-4 and TRBJ2-3; TRBD1 might be the D (6 bases). V lost 3 bases and J lost 2, with 13 bases in between. This CDR3 has 15 residues. Germline values: CDR1 SGHNT, CDR2 YYREEE (reference sequence). Here the CDR3 reads CASSSFSGHTDTQYF. The CDR3 region has the DNA TGTGCCAGCAGCTCGTTTTCGGGACACACAGATACGCAGTATTTT.

The chain employs TRBV19 and TRBJ1-5; D remains unclear. Germline V gene lookup returns CDR1 LNHDA and CDR2 SQIVND (reference sequence). The CDR3 is 14 amino acids. V lost 9 bases and J lost 2, with 14 bases in between. CDR3 DNA: TGTGCCAGCAGACGGTCAGAGGGCAATCAGCCCCAGCATTTT. It is translated as CASRRSEGNQPQHF. Drawing the rest from reference TRBV19 and TRBJ1-5, the complete variable domain is DGGITQSPKYLFRKEGQNVTLSCEQNLNHDAMYWYRQDPGQGLRLIYYSQIVNDFQKGDIAEGYSVSREKKESFPLTVTSAQKNPTAFYLCASRRSEGNQPQHFGDGTRLSIL.

The genes are TRBV5-1 and TRBJ2-7; 8 bases map to TRBD2. Germline V gene sequence: CDR1 SGHRS, CDR2 YFSETQ. The ends lost 1 base at V and 4 bases at J; junction bases unmatched: 4. This CDR3 region has 14 residues. CDR3: CASSLTGRGYEQYF. CDR3 in DNA: TGCGCCAGCAGCTTGACCGGGAGGGGATACGAGCAGTACTTC.

J is TRBJ2-1 and V is TRBV7-3; maybe TRBD2 (6 bases). Trimming stripped 5 bases from V and 6 bases from J, with 11 bases between. Germline CDR1 reads SGHTA; CDR2 reads FQGTGA. The CDR3 runs 13 residues. The CDR3 DNA follows: TGTGCCAGCAGCCCCCGGGGGTCCAATGAGCAGTTCTTC. Its protein is CASSPRGSNEQFF.

The chain links TRBV28 to TRBJ2-7, with TRBD2 as a possible D gene (6 bases). The CDR3 extends over 11 amino acids. With 5 bases removed from V and 10 bases from J, the gap between germline ends came to 12 bases. Germline V lookup: CDR1 MDHEN, CDR2 SYDVKM. CDR3 sequence reads: CASSPREIQYF. CDR3 in DNA: TGTGCCAGCAGTCCCCGGGAGATTCAGTACTTC.

J is TRBJ1-5 and V is TRBV19; 7 nucleotides line up with TRBD1. The CDR3 spans 13 residues. Germline V gives CDR1 LNHDA, CDR2 SQIVND (reference sequence). The J segment lost 1 base and the V segment lost 8 bases, leaving 2 bases of the junction unmatched. The CDR3 bases are TGTGCCAGTGGGGGACAGAGCAATCAGCCCCAGCATTTT. Translating it yields CASGGQSNQPQHF.